This T cell receptor beta chain stems from a study of radiotherapy plus CTLA-4 blockade in lung cancer. Study as a whole: There were objective responses in approximately 20% of patients, and around 31% had disease control.

Focal radiation plus CTLA-4 blockade with ipilimumab was administered to patients who had chemo-refractory metastatic non-small-cell lung cancer. The sample holds one count of this clone. The antigen is unknown. General study findings and limits: The study found tumor-derived TCR clones expanded in blood after radiotherapy plus ipilimumab. Reportedly, early blood T cell clone dynamics best predicted response, with interferon-beta.

Germline assignment: CDR1 LNHDA and CDR2 SQIVND (reference sequence). V lost 5 bases to trimming and J lost 0 bases, with 15 bases between them. This CDR3 comprises 16 residues. Measured with immunoSEQ multiplex PCR; TCRdb has only the in-frame clones, and not every one. The data contain approximately 85,000 clones, around 87% of them singletons. This clonotype was obtained from a human donor with non-small cell lung cancer who had a partial response to radiotherapy plus ipilimumab. Here the sequenced sample was peripheral blood, taken from a patient treated with radiotherapy plus ipilimumab. The chain links TRBV19 to TRBJ2-3; D is perhaps TRBD2 (5 bases). The chain's CDR3 is CASSFTRGDSTDTQYF. The DNA of the CDR3 is TGTGCCAGTAGTTTTACCCGGGGAGACAGCACAGATACGCAGTATTTT.